A selection of T cell receptor beta chains follows, all from one sample in a study of chemoradiotherapy in HPV16-positive cancers. The repertoire was sequenced with immunoSEQ multiplex PCR; TCRdb's copy has only in-frame clones and lacks some. The data show around 13,000 clones, with less than 80% seen just once and roughly 8.3% held by the top ten. Sampling was conducted from a patient who underwent chemoradiotherapy. The receptors derive from a human donor with HPV-associated anogenital cancer. Both conserved end residues are trimmed from each CDR3. Fields, in order: CDR3 length, J gene, V gene, CDR3 protein.

length: 13; J: TRBJ1-1; V: TRBV19; CDR3: ASSTSDRANTEAF
length: 11; J: TRBJ2-2; V: TRBV6-4; CDR3: ASSAGDTGELF
length: 13; J: TRBJ1-2; V: TRBV5-1; CDR3: ASSFGDSNNYGYT
length: 16; J: TRBJ1-1; V: TRBV18; CDR3: ASSPTILRTGVNTEAF
length: 12; J: TRBJ1-4; V: TRBV4-1; CDR3: ASSQATSNEKLF
length: 13; J: TRBJ2-7; V: TRBV6-5; CDR3: ASSYSGTGSYEQY
length: 13; J: TRBJ2-1; V: TRBV5-1; CDR3: ASSGSGRVYNEQF
length: 13; J: TRBJ2-1; V: TRBV11-2; CDR3: ASSWGQGAINEQF
length: 13; J: TRBJ2-5; V: TRBV7-3; CDR3: ASSLGQGAKETQY
length: 12; J: TRBJ1-5; V: TRBV4-3; CDR3: ASSQDRSTQPQH
length: 13; J: TRBJ1-2; V: TRBV6-6; CDR3: ASSYSGGHDYGYT
length: 15; J: TRBJ2-3; V: TRBV5-8; CDR3: ASSLNAGQGAIDTQY
length: 13; J: TRBJ2-7; V: TRBV18; CDR3: ASSPIRDSYYEQY
length: 13; J: TRBJ1-5; V: TRBV28; CDR3: ASSGQKWGNQPQH
length: 9; J: TRBJ2-5; V: TRBV18; CDR3: ASSNQETQY
length: 11; J: TRBJ1-2; V: TRBV5-1; CDR3: ASSSPKNYGYT
length: 9; J: TRBJ1-1; V: TRBV30; CDR3: AWSVLGGKF
length: 11; J: TRBJ2-5; V: TRBV18; CDR3: ASSLQGRETQY
length: 12; J: TRBJ2-1; V: TRBV29-1; CDR3: SVDGGRSYNEQF
length: 11; J: TRBJ2-5; V: TRBV5-6; CDR3: ASRGGTAGTQY
length: 11; J: TRBJ1-5; V: TRBV30; CDR3: AWSVGSNQPQH
length: 11; J: TRBJ2-6; V: TRBV27; CDR3: ASSPSGANVLT
length: 13; J: TRBJ2-5; V: TRBV2; CDR3: ASSPGTSGQETQY
length: 12; J: TRBJ1-2; V: TRBV9; CDR3: ASSVAGAGRGYT
length: 12; J: .; V: TRBV5-1; CDR3: ASSPRERSYEQY
length: 13; J: TRBJ2-1; V: TRBV5-1; CDR3: ASSLRTGAYNEQF
length: 7; J: TRBJ1-2; V: TRBV28; CDR3: ASGYGYT